This T cell receptor (beta chain) was found in a study of blood T cell repertoires in COVID-19. CDR3 size: 16 residues. The germline V gene encodes CDR1 MNHEY and CDR2 SVGAGI. V lost 0 bases to trimming and J lost 5 bases; unmatched junction nucleotides: 3. Clinical histories supplied by participants themselves formed the basis of cohort assignment. TCRdb keeps only in-frame clones here, not all; method: immunoSEQ multiplex PCR. The sample carries around 300,000 clones, just under 90% recorded once. Sequences were obtained from PBMCs or T cells enriched from blood (not recorded which). The chain is built from TRBV6-5 and TRBJ1-4; 10 bases are a match to TRBD1. This receptor was taken from a woman in her 30s who had recovered from COVID-19. The CDR3 sequence: CASSYSRTGGNEKLFF. DNA for the CDR3: TGTGCCAGCAGTTACTCGAGGACAGGGGGGAATGAAAAACTGTTTTTT.